A selection of T cell receptor beta chains follows, all from one sample in a study of blood T cell repertoires in COVID-19. Clones were read by immunoSEQ multiplex PCR, and TCRdb kept only the in-frame ones, dropping some. Of about 250,000 clones in the sample, just over 90% were seen once. Sequencing was performed on PBMCs or T cells enriched from blood (not recorded which). Source of these receptors: a woman under 30 who had recovered from COVID-19. Each CDR3 is given with its conserved first and last residue. The D gene is left open where the match is weak. Size is stated for part of the rows, as once, few or many counts, or as a class when the clone is expanded.

CDR3: CASRRQDTNEKLFF; DNA: TGCGCCAGCCGCCGACAGGATACTAATGAAAAACTGTTTTTT; size: NA; J: TRBJ1-4; V: TRBV5-1; D: NA
CDR3: CASRITRGSSYGYTF; DNA: TGTGCCAGCAGGATAACTAGGGGGAGTAGCTATGGCTACACCTTC; size: NA; J: TRBJ1-2; V: TRBV7-2; D: NA
CDR3: CASSSRGSTSGLNEQFF; DNA: TGCGCCAGCAGCTCAAGGGGCTCGACTAGCGGCCTCAATGAGCAGTTCTTC; size: NA; J: TRBJ2-1; V: TRBV5-1; D: TRBD2
CDR3: CASIGGLSQPQHF; DNA: TGTGCCAGCATTGGAGGTCTTAGTCAGCCCCAGCATTTT; size: NA; J: TRBJ1-5; V: TRBV2; D: NA
CDR3: CASSYFPGGSYNEQFF; DNA: TGTGCCAGCAGTTACTTCCCAGGGGGCTCCTACAATGAGCAGTTCTTC; size: NA; J: TRBJ2-1; V: TRBV6-6; D: TRBD1
CDR3: CASSLWADPVPYEQYF; DNA: TGTGCCAGCAGCTTATGGGCAGACCCCGTACCCTACGAGCAGTACTTC; size: once; J: TRBJ2-7; V: TRBV13; D: NA
CDR3: CASSQDRANTGELFF; DNA: TGCGCCAGCAGCCAAGACAGGGCGAACACCGGGGAGCTGTTTTTT; size: few; J: TRBJ2-2; V: TRBV4-3; D: NA
CDR3: CASSSRPYEQYF; DNA: TGTGCCAGCAGTTCCCGTCCCTACGAGCAGTACTTC; size: NA; J: TRBJ2-7; V: TRBV27; D: NA
CDR3: CSGYRNTEAFF; DNA: TGCAGCGGATACAGGAACACTGAAGCTTTCTTT; size: once; J: TRBJ1-1; V: TRBV29-1; D: NA
CDR3: CASSTGTRNKQYF; DNA: TGTGCCAGCAGTACCGGGACTAGAAATAAGCAGTATTTT; size: NA; J: TRBJ2-3; V: TRBV2; D: TRBD2
CDR3: CASSLSGGYGYTF; DNA: TGCGCCAGCAGTCTCTCGGGGGGCTATGGCTACACCTTC; size: NA; J: TRBJ1-2; V: TRBV4-3; D: NA
CDR3: CASSHGRYEKLFF; DNA: TGTGCCAGCAGTCACGGTCGATATGAAAAACTGTTTTTT; size: NA; J: TRBJ1-4; V: TRBV7-8; D: NA
CDR3: CASSPRTGLNTEAFF; DNA: TGTGCCAGCTCACCACGGACAGGTTTGAACACTGAAGCTTTCTTT; size: few; J: TRBJ1-1; V: TRBV18; D: TRBD1
CDR3: CASSSGQTLTQYF; DNA: TGTGCCAGCAGCTCGGGACAGACTTTGACCCAGTACTTC; size: NA; J: TRBJ2-5; V: TRBV28; D: TRBD1
CDR3: CASSLGYSGANVLTF; DNA: TGTGCCAGCAGCTTAGGCTACTCTGGGGCCAACGTCCTGACTTTC; size: NA; J: TRBJ2-6; V: TRBV7-8; D: NA
CDR3: CASTGTSGRDTQYF; DNA: TGCGCCAGCACCGGGACTAGCGGGAGGGATACGCAGTATTTT; size: NA; J: TRBJ2-3; V: TRBV10-2; D: TRBD2
CDR3: CASSATPGTENEAFF; DNA: TGTGCCAGCAGCGCGACCCCCGGGACAGAAAACGAAGCTTTCTTT; size: NA; J: TRBJ1-1; V: TRBV9; D: TRBD1
CDR3: CASSKTAYYEQYF; DNA: TGTGCCAGCAGCAAGACAGCGTACTACGAGCAGTACTTC; size: NA; J: TRBJ2-7; V: TRBV7-8; D: NA
CDR3: CASSLNRAGNTIYF; DNA: TGTGCCAGCAGCTTAAACAGGGCTGGAAACACCATATATTTT; size: NA; J: TRBJ1-3; V: TRBV7-2; D: NA
CDR3: CASRTAGRIAFF; DNA: TGTGCCAGCAGAACGGCAGGTCGTATTGCTTTCTTT; size: NA; J: TRBJ1-1; V: TRBV27; D: NA
CDR3: CASTATGWTDGYTF; DNA: TGTGCCAGCACCGCGACAGGGTGGACTGACGGCTACACCTTC; size: NA; J: TRBJ1-2; V: TRBV7-2; D: TRBD1
CDR3: CASSPAQYGYTF; DNA: TGTGCCAGCAGCCCAGCCCAATATGGCTACACCTTC; size: NA; J: TRBJ1-2; V: TRBV7-8; D: NA